This TCR beta chain was sequenced for a study of T cell repertoires in aging, cancer and after chemotherapy. Across the study: Pre- and post-chemotherapy samples were paired from glioblastoma patients treated with temozolomide-based therapy. Around 8.8 million TCR reads made up the full dataset. Broader study findings: Immunological memory after chemotherapy cannot be judged from the repertoire data.

In the case of this clonotype: No antigen is known for it. No DNA is shown, since the ends of the CDR3 on it are uncertain; the CDR3 is the one TCRdb lists.

Multiplex touch-down PCR with TRB-A/B primers amplified rearranged V-D-J TRB sequences. TCRdb re-called the multiplex PCR reads with MiXCR, one entry per CDR3 protein. The table lists 2,500 to 4,000 distinct CDR3 sequences, approximately 24% of them singletons, with more than 9% in the top ten. Peripheral blood genomic DNA, not sorted cells or RNA, was the template. CDR1 and CDR2 (germline): SQVTM, ANQGSEA. With termini counted, the CDR3 has 20 amino acids. The sequencing sample was made of blood. The chain recombines TRBV29-1 with TRBJ2-2; TRBD1, the table's D call, lacks a check against the DNA. This clonotype originated in a human donor with a solid tumor. The CDR3 spells CSVAEGGGSPLHFGNGELFF.